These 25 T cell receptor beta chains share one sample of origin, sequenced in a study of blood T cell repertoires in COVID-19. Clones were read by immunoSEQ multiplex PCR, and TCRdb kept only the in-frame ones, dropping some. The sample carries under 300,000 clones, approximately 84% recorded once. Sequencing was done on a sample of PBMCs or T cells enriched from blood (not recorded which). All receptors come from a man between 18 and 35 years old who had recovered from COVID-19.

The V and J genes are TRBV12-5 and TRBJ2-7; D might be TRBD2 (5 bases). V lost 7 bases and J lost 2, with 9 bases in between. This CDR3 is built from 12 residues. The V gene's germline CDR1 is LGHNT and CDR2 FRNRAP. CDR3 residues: CASAEGPYEQYF. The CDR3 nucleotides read TGTGCTAGTGCCGAGGGCCCCTACGAGCAGTACTTC.

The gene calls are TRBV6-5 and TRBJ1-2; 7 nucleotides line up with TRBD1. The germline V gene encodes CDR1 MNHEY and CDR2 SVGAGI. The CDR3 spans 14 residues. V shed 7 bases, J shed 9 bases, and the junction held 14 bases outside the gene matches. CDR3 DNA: TGTGCCAGCATCGACGCGACAGGGAATTTTCGCTACACCTTC. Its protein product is CASIDATGNFRYTF.

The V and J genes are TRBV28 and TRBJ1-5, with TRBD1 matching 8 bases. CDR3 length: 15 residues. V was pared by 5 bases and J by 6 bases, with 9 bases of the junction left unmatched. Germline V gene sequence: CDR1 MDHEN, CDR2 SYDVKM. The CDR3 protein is CASSPPYRGVQPQHF. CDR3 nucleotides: TGTGCCAGCAGTCCCCCGTACAGGGGGGTTCAGCCCCAGCATTTT.

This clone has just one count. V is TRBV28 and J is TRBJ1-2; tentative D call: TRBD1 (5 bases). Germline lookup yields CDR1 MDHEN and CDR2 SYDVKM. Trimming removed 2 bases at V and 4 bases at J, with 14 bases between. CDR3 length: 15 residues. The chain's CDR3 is CASSLSGQKTYGYTF. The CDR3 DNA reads TGTGCCAGCAGTTTAAGTGGACAAAAAACCTATGGCTACACCTTC.

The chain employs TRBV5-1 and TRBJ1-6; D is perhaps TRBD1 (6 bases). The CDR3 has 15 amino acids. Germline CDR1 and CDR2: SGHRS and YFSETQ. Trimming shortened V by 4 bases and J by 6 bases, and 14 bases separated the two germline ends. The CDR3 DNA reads TGCGCCAGCAGCCAACTATCAGGGGTTAATTCACCCCTCCACTTT. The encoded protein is CASSQLSGVNSPLHF.

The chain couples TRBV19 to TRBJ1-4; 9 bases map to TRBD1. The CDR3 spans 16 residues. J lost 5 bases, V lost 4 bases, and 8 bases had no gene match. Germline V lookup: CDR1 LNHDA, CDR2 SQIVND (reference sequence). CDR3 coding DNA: TGTGCCAGTAGTACCCGAACAGGGGGCAGCAATGAAAAACTGTTTTTT. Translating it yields CASSTRTGGSNEKLFF. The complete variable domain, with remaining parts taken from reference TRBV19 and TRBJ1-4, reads DGGITQSPKYLFRKEGQNVTLSCEQNLNHDAMYWYRQDPGQGLRLIYYSQIVNDFQKGDIAEGYSVSREKKESFPLTVTSAQKNPTAFYLCASSTRTGGSNEKLFFGSGTQLSVL.

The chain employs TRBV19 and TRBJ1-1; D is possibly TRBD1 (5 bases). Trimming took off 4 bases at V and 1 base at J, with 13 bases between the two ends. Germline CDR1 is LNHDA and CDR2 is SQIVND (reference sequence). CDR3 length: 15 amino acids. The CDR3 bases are TGTGCCAGTAGTACCTCCTCGACAGAGAACACTGAAGCTTTCTTT. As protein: CASSTSSTENTEAFF. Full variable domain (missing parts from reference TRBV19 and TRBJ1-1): DGGITQSPKYLFRKEGQNVTLSCEQNLNHDAMYWYRQDPGQGLRLIYYSQIVNDFQKGDIAEGYSVSREKKESFPLTVTSAQKNPTAFYLCASSTSSTENTEAFFGQGTRLTVV.

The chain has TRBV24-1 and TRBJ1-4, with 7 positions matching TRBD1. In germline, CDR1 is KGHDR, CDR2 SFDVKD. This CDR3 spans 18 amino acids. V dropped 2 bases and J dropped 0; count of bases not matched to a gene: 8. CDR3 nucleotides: TGTGCCACCAGTGATTCTTCGGGACAGATTGCAACTAATGAAAAACTGTTTTTT. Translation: CATSDSSGQIATNEKLFF.

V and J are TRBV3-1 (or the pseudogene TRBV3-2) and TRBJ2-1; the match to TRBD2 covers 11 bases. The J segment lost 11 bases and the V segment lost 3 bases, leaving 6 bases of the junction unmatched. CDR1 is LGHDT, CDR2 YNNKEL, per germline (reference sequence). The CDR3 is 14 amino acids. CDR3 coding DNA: TGTGCCAGCAGCCAGGGACTAGCGGAACCAAAGCAGTTCTTC. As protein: CASSQGLAEPKQFF.

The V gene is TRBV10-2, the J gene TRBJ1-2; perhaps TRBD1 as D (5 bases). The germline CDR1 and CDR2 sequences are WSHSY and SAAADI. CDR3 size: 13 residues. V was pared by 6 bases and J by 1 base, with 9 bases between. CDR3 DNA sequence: TGCGCCAGCAGCGTACAGGTTAACTATGGCTACACCTTC. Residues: CASSVQVNYGYTF.

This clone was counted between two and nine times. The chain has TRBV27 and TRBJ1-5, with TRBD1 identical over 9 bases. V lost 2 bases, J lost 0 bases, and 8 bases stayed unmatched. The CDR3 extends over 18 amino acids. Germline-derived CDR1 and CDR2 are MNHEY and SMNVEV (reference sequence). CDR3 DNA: TGTGCCAGCAGTTTAACAGGGGGCGGTTTCGATAGCAATCAGCCCCAGCATTTT. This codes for CASSLTGGGFDSNQPQHF.

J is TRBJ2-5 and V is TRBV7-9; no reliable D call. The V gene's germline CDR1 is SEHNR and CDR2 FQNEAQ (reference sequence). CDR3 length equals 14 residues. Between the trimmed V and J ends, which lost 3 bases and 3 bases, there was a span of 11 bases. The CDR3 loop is CASSFLVSEETQYF. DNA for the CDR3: TGTGCCAGCAGCTTCCTGGTTTCAGAAGAGACCCAGTACTTC.

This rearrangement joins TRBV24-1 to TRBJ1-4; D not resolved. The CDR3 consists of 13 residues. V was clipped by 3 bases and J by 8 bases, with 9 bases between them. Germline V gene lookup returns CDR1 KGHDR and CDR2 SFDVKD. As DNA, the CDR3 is TGTGCCACCAGTGATGCCCGGGTGGAAAAACTGTTTTTT. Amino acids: CATSDARVEKLFF.

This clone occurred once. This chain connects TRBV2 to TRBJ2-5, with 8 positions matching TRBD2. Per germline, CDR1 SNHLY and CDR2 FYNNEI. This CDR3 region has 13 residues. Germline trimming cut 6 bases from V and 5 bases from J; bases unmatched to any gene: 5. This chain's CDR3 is CASSGLAPETQYF. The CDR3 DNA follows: TGTGCCAGCAGCGGACTAGCTCCGGAGACCCAGTACTTC.

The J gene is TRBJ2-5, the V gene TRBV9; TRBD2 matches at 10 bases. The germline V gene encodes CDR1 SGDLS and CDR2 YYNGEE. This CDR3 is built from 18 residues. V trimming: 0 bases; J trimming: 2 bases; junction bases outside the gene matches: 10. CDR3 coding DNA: TGTGCCAGCAGCGTAGGGCCTAGCGGGAGAGGGCCACAAGAGACCCAGTACTTC. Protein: CASSVGPSGRGPQETQYF. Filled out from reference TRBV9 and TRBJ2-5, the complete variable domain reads DSGVTQTPKHLITATGQRVTLRCSPRSGDLSVYWYQQSLDQGLQFLIQYYNGEERAKGNILERFSAQQFPDLHSELNLSSLELGDSALYFCASSVGPSGRGPQETQYFGPGTRLLVL.

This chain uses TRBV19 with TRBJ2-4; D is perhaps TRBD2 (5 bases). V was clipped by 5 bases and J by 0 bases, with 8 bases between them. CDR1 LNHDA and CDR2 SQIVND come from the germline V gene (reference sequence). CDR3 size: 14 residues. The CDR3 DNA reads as TGTGCCAGTAGTCCAGGACTAGCCAAAAACATTCAGTACTTC. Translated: CASSPGLAKNIQYF.

CDR3 region: CASSETYPGLGLYEQFF. The CDR3 DNA follows: TGTGCCAGCAGTGAGACGTACCCGGGACTAGGGCTCTATGAGCAGTTCTTC. This chain uses TRBV6-1 with TRBJ2-1, with 8 bases matching TRBD2. Germline CDR1 is MNHNS and CDR2 is SASEGT. The CDR3 contains 17 residues. V lost 3 bases to trimming and J lost 8 bases; unmatched junction nucleotides: 15.

The CDR3: CASNQTRTYSEQYF. In DNA, the CDR3 is TGTGCCAGCAATCAGACACGAACGTACTCCGAGCAGTACTTC. The V gene is TRBV27, the J gene TRBJ2-7; D call uncertain. Looked up from germline, CDR1 is MNHEY and CDR2 is SMNVEV (reference sequence). Trimming cost V 7 bases and J 6 bases, with 19 bases left between them. The CDR3 contains 14 residues.

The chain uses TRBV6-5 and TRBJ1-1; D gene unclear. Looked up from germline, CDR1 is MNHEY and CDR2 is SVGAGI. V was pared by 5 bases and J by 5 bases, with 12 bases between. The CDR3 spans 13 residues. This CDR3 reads CASSLTRKTEAFF. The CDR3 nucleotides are TGTGCCAGCAGTCTTACGAGGAAAACTGAAGCTTTCTTT.

This CDR3 is CASSLYGESTSGANVLTF. DNA for the CDR3: TGTGCCAGCAGTTTATACGGGGAGAGTACCTCTGGGGCCAACGTCCTGACTTTC. V usage is TRBV27 and J usage is TRBJ2-6, with D perhaps matching TRBD2 (5 bases). CDR1 is MNHEY and CDR2 is SMNVEV in the germline V gene (reference sequence). The CDR3 runs to 18 residues. The V end was cut by 1 base, the J end by 0 bases, with 13 bases between.

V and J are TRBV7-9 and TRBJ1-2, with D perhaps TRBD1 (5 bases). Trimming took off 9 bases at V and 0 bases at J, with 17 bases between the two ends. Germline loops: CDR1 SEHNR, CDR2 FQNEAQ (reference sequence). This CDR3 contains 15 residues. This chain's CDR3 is CASPGGVNPNYGYTF. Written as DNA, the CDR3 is TGTGCCAGTCCCGGAGGGGTAAACCCTAACTATGGCTACACCTTC.

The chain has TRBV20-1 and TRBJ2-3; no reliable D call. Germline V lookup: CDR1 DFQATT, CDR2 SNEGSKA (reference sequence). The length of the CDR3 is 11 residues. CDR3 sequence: CRAKNTDTQYF. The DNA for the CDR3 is TGCCGAGCCAAAAACACAGATACGCAGTATTTT.

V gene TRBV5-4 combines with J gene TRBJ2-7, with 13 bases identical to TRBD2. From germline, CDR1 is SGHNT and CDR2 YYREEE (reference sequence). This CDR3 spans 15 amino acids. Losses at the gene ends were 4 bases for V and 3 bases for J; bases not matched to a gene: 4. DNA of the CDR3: TGTGCCAGCAGCCCGGGGACTAGCGGGATCTACGAGCAGTACTTC. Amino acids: CASSPGTSGIYEQYF.

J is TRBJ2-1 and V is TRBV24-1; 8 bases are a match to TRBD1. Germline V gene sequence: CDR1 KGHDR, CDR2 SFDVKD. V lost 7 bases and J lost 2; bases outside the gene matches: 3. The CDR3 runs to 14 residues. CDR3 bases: TGTGCCACCAGGGACAGGGTTCCCTACAATGAGCAGTTCTTC. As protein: CATRDRVPYNEQFF.

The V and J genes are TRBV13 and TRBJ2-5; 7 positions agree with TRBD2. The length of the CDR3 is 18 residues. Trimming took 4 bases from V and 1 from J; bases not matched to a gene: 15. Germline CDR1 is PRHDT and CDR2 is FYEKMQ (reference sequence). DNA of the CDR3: TGTGCCAGCAGCTCCCCCCTTCGAGCGGGACCTTTCCAAGAGACCCAGTACTTC. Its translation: CASSSPLRAGPFQETQYF.